Below, 2 T cell receptor beta chains from the same sample are listed, as sequenced in a study of Ad26.COV2.S vaccination and SARS-CoV-2 variants. Regarding treatment: roughly 19 received Ad26.COV2.S at low or high dose, single or two shots; roughly five received placebo; per-sample allocation not given. Day 63 after the first vaccine or placebo injection was the time point for sampling. TCRdb's table, derived via immunoSEQ multiplex PCR, lists solely in-frame clones and lacks some. There are roughly 460,000 clones in the sample; 89% occur only once, and around 1.6% lies in the top ten. The source material was peripheral blood, sampled in a trial of Ad26.COV2.S vaccine versus placebo. The receptors were gathered from a person aged 18-60 years who received the Ad26.COV2.S COVID-19 vaccine or a placebo.

The chain has TRBV6-1 and TRBJ2-4; TRBD1 matches 11 bases. V was pared by 1 base and J by 1 base, with 9 bases of the junction left unmatched. Germline V gene data show CDR1 as MNHNS and CDR2 as SASEGT. CDR3 length: 19 amino acids. CDR3 bases: TGTGCCAGCAGTGAAGTCGGGACAGGGGGATTAAAGGCCAAAAACATTCAGTACTTC. It yields the protein CASSEVGTGGLKAKNIQYF.

The rearrangement links TRBV28 to TRBJ1-2; a possible D gene is TRBD1 (6 bases). Trimming removed 7 bases from V and 2 bases from J, with 8 bases in between. The CDR3 has 12 amino acids. Germline CDR1 is MDHEN and CDR2 is SYDVKM. DNA for the CDR3: TGTGCCAGCAAAACAGGGAACTATGGCTACACCTTC. Amino acids: CASKTGNYGYTF.